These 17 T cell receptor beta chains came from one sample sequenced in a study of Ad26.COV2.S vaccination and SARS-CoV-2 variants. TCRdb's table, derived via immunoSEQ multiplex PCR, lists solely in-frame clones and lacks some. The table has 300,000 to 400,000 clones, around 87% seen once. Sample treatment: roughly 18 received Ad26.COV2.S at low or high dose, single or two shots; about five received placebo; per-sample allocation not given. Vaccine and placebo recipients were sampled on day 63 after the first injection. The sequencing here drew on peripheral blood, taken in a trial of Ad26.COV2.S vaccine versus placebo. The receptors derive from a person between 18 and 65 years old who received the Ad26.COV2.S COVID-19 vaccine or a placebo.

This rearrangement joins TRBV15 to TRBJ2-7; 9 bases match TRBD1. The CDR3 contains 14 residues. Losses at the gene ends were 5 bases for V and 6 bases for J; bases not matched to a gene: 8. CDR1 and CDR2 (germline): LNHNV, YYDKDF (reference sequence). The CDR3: CATSGGQGSREQYF. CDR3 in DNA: TGTGCCACCAGCGGGGGACAGGGTTCTCGCGAGCAGTACTTC.

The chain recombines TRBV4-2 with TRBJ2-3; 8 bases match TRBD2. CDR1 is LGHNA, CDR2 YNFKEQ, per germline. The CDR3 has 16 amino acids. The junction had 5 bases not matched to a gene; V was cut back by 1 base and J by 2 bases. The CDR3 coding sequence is TGTGCCAGCAGCCAAGTCGGGGGGGGAGTCACAGATACGCAGTATTTT. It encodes CASSQVGGGVTDTQYF.

The CDR3 sequence: CASSLETSGGSTDTQYF. The CDR3 coding sequence is TGTGCCAGCAGCTTAGAGACTAGCGGTGGTAGCACAGATACGCAGTATTTT. This chain links TRBV7-6 with TRBJ2-3, with TRBD2 identical over 9 bases. J was trimmed by 0 bases and V by 1 base; bases with no gene match: 5. This CDR3 comprises 17 residues. Germline V gives CDR1 SGHVS, CDR2 FNYEAQ.

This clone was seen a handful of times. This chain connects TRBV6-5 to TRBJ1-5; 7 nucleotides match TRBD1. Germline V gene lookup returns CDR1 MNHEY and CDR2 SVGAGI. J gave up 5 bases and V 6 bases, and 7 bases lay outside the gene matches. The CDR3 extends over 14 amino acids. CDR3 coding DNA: TGTGCCAGCAGCCACCGACAGGGCGATCAGCCCCAGCATTTT. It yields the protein CASSHRQGDQPQHF.

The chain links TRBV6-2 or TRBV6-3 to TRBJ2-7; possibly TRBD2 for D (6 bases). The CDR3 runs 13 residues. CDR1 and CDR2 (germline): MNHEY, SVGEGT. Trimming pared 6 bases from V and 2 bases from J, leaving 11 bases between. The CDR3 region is CASSLGEAYEQYF. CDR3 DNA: TGTGCCAGCAGCCTAGGGGAGGCCTACGAGCAGTACTTC.

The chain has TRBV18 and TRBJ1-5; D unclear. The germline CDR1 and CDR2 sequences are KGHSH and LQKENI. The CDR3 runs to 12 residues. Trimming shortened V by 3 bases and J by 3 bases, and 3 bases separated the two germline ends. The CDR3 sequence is CASSPNNQPQHF. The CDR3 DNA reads TGTGCCAGCTCACCTAACAATCAGCCCCAGCATTTT.

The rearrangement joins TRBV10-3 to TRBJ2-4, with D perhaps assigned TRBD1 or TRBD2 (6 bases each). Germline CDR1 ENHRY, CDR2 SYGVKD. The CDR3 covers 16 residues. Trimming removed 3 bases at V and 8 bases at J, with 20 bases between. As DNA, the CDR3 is TGTGCCATCAGTGACCCATTTAGGGGGGTAAGGGACATTCAGTACTTC. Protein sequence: CAISDPFRGVRDIQYF.

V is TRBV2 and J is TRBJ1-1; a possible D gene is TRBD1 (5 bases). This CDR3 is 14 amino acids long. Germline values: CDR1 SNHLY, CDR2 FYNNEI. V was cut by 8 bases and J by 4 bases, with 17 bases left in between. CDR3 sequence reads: CASPEVQAPTEAFF. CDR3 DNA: TGTGCCAGCCCGGAAGTACAGGCACCCACTGAAGCTTTCTTT.

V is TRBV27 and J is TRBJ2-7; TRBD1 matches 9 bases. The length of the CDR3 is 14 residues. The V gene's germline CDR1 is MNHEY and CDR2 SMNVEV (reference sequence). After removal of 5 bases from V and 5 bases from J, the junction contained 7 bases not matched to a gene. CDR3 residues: CASSPQGALNEQYF. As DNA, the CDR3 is TGTGCCAGCAGTCCACAGGGGGCTCTCAACGAGCAGTACTTC.

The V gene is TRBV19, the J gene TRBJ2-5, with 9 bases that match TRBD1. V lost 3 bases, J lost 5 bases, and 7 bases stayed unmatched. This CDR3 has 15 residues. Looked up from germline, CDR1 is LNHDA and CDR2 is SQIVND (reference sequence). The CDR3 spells CASSMFDDRGETQYF. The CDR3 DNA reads TGTGCCAGTAGTATGTTCGACGACAGGGGGGAGACCCAGTACTTC. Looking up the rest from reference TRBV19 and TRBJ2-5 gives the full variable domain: DGGITQSPKYLFRKEGQNVTLSCEQNLNHDAMYWYRQDPGQGLRLIYYSQIVNDFQKGDIAEGYSVSREKKESFPLTVTSAQKNPTAFYLCASSMFDDRGETQYFGPGTRLLVL.

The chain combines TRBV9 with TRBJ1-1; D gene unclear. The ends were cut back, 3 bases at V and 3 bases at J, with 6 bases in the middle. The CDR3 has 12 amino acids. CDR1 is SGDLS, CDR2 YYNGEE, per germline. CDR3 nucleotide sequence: TGTGCCAGCAGCGCGGATGACACTGAAGCTTTCTTT. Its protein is CASSADDTEAFF.

The CDR3, as DNA: TGTGCCAGTAGTACAGGAGTCAGCTCCTACGAGCAGTACTTC. This encodes CASSTGVSSYEQYF. The chain joins TRBV19 to TRBJ2-7; D is unresolved. Between the trimmed V and J ends, which lost 4 bases and 0 bases, there was a span of 10 bases. Germline V gene lookup returns CDR1 LNHDA and CDR2 SQIVND (reference sequence). This CDR3 spans 14 amino acids. The full variable domain, its missing parts supplied by reference TRBV19 and TRBJ2-7, is DGGITQSPKYLFRKEGQNVTLSCEQNLNHDAMYWYRQDPGQGLRLIYYSQIVNDFQKGDIAEGYSVSREKKESFPLTVTSAQKNPTAFYLCASSTGVSSYEQYFGPGTRLTVT.

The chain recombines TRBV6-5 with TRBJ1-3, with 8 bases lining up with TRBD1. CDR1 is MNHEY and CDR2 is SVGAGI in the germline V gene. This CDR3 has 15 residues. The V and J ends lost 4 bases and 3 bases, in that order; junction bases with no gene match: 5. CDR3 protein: CASSLSGTGGNTIYF. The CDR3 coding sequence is TGTGCCAGCAGTTTGTCCGGGACAGGTGGAAACACCATATATTTT.

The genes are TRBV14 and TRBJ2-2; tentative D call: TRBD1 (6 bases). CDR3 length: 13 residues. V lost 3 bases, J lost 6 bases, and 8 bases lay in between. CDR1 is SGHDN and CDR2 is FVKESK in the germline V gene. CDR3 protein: CASSQNRAGELFF. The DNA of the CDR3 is TGTGCCAGCAGCCAGAACAGGGCCGGGGAGCTGTTTTTT.

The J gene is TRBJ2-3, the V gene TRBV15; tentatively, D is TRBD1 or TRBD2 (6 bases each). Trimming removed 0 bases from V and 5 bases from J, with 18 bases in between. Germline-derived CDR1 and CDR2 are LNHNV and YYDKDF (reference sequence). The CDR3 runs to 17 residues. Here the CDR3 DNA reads TGTGCCACCAGCAGAGATCGGGCTGGGGGGCCCGTAGATACGCAGTATTTT. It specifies CATSRDRAGGPVDTQYF.

CDR3 DNA sequence: TGCGCCAGCAGCTTGTCTATCAGGACAGGGAACACTGAAGCTTTCTTT. Residues: CASSLSIRTGNTEAFF. The rearrangement joins TRBV5-1 to TRBJ1-1; 7 positions agree with TRBD1. The CDR3 spans 16 residues. Germline loops: CDR1 SGHRS, CDR2 YFSETQ. The V and J ends lost 1 base and 1 base, in that order; junction bases with no gene match: 7. The entire variable domain, with the rest obtained from reference TRBV5-1 and TRBJ1-1, is as follows: KAGVTQTPRYLIKTRGQQVTLSCSPISGHRSVSWYQQTPGQGLQFLFEYFSETQRNKGNFPGRFSGRQFSNSRSEMNVSTLELGDSALYLCASSLSIRTGNTEAFFGQGTRLTVV.

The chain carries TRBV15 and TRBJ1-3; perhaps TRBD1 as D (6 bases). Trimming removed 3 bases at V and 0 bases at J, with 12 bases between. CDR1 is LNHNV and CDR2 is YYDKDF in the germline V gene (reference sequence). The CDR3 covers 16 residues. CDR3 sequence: CATSRDSLASGNTIYF. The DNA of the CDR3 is TGTGCCACCAGCAGGGACAGCCTAGCCTCTGGAAACACCATATATTTT. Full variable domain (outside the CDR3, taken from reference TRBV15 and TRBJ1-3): DAMVIQNPRYQVTQFGKPVTLSCSQTLNHNVMYWYQQKSSQAPKLLFHYYDKDFNNEADTPDNFQSRRPNTSFCFLDIRSPGLGDTAMYLCATSRDSLASGNTIYFGEGSWLTVV.